The 2 T cell receptor beta chains listed next were all sequenced from one sample in a study of shared clonotypes between healthy human individuals. Method: immunoSEQ multiplex PCR; TCRdb's copy keeps in-frame clones and lacks some. Of around 600,000 clones in the sample, around 97% were seen once. Material: naive CD4+ T cells sorted from blood. Subset denoted: CD45RA+ positively selected. These receptors were collected from a woman aged 25 to 39 in good health.

The chain couples TRBV5-1 to TRBJ2-3, with TRBD2 identical over 12 bases. This CDR3 has 19 amino acids. V lost 0 bases to trimming and J lost 7 bases; unmatched junction nucleotides: 15. CDR1 is SGHRS, CDR2 YFSETQ, per germline. The CDR3 DNA is TGCGCCAGCAGCTTGGTTCTAGCGGGAGGGCGCTCAGACTCCTATACGCAGTATTTT. Translated: CASSLVLAGGRSDSYTQYF.

Written as DNA, the CDR3 is TGTGCCAGCAGCTCCGGGTTGAACACTGAAGCTTTCTTT. This encodes CASSSGLNTEAFF. This sequence joins TRBV7-3 and TRBJ1-1; the D is unclear. Looked up from germline, CDR1 is SGHTA and CDR2 is FQGTGA. This CDR3 spans 13 amino acids. The V end was cut by 4 bases, the J end by 0 bases, with 6 bases between.